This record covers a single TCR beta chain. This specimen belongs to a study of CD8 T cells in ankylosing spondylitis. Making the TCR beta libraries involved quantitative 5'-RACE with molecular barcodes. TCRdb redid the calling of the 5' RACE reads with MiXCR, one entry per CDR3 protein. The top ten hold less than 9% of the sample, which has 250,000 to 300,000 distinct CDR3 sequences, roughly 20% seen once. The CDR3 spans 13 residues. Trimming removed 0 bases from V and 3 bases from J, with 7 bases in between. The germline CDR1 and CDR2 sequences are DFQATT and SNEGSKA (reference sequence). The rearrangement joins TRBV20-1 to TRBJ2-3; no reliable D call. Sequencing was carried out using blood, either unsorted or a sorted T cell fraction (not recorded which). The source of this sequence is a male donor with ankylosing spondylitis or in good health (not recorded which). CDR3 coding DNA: TGCAGTGCTAGAGAGGGTACAACAGATACGCAGTATTTT. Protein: CSAREGTTDTQYF.